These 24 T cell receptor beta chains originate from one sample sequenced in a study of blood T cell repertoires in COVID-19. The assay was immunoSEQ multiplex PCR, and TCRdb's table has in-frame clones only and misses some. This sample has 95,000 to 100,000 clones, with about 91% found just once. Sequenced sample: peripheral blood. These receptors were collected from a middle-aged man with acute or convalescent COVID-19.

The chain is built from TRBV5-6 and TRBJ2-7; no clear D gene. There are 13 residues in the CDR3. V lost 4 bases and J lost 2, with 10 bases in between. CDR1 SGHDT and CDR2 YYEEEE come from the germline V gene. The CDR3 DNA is TGTGCCAGCAGCGGCCCGCTAGCCTACGAGCAGTACTTC. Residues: CASSGPLAYEQYF.

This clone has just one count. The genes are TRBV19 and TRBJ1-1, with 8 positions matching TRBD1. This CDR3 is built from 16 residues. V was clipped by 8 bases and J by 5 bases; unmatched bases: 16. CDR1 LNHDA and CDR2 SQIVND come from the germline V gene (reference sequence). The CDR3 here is CASQKTSRTGWTEAFF. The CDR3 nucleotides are TGTGCCAGTCAAAAAACCTCCCGGACAGGGTGGACTGAAGCTTTCTTT.

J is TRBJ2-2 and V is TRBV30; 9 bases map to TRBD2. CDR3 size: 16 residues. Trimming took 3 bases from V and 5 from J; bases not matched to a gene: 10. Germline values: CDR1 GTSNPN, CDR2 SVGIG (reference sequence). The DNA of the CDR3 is TGTGCCTGGAGGGGAAGAGCGGGGGGTTGGACCGGGGAGCTGTTTTTT. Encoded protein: CAWRGRAGGWTGELFF.

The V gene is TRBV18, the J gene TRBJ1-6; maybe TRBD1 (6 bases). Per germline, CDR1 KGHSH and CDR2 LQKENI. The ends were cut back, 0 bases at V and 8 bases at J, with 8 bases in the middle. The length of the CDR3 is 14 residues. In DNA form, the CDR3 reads TGTGCCAGCTCACCACCTCACAGGGATTCACCCCTCCACTTT. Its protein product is CASSPPHRDSPLHF. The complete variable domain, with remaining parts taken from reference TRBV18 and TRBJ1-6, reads NAGVMQNPRHLVRRRGQEARLRCSPMKGHSHVYWYRQLPEEGLKFMVYLQKENIIDESGMPKERFSAEFPKEGPSILRIQQVVRGDSAAYFCASSPPHRDSPLHFGNGTRLTVT.

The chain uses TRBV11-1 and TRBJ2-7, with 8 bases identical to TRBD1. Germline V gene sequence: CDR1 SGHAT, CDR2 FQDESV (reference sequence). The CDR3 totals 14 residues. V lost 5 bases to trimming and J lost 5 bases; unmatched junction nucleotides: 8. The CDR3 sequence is CASSPRTGKHEQYF. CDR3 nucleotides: TGTGCCAGCAGCCCACGGACAGGGAAACACGAGCAGTACTTC.

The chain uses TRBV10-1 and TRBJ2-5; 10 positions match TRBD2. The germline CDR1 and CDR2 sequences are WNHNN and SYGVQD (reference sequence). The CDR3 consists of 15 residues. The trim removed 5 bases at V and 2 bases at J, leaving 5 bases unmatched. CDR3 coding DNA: TGCGCCAGCAGTTCTTTAGCGGGGGGACAAGAGACCCAGTACTTC. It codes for CASSSLAGGQETQYF.

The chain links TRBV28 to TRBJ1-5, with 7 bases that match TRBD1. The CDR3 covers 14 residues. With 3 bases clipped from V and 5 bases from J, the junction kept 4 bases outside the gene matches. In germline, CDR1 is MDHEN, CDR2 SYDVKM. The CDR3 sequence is CASSLPGGHQPQHF. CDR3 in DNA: TGTGCCAGCAGTTTGCCAGGGGGTCATCAGCCCCAGCATTTT.

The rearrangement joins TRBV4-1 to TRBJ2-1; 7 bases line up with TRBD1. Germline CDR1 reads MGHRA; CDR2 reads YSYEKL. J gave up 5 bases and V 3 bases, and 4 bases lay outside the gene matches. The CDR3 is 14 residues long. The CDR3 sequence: CASSHSDRNNEQFF. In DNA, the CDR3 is TGCGCCAGCAGCCACTCGGACAGGAACAATGAGCAGTTCTTC.

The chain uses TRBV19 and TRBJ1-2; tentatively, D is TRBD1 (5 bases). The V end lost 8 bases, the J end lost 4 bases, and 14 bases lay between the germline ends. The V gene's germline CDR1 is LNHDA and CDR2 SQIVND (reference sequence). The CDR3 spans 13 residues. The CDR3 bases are TGTGCCAGTTGGGCAGGGTTTTCCTATGGCTACACCTTC. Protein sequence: CASWAGFSYGYTF.

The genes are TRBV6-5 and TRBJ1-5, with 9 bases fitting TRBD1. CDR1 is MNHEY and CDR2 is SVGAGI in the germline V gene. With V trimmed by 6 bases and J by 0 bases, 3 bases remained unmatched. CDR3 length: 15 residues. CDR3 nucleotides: TGTGCCAGCAGCTGGGACAGGGTTAGCAATCAGCCCCAGCATTTT. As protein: CASSWDRVSNQPQHF.

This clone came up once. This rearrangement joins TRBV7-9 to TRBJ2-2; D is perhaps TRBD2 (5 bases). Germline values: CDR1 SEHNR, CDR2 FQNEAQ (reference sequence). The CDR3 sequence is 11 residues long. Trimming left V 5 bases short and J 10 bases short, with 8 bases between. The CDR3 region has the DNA TGTGCCAGCAGCGCGGAGGTGGAGCTGTTTTTT. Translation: CASSAEVELFF.

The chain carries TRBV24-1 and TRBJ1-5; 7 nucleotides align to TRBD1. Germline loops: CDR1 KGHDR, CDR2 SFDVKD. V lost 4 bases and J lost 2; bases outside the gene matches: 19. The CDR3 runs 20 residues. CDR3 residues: CATSDPNNRGHQFRNQPQHF. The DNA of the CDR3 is TGTGCCACCAGTGACCCAAATAACAGGGGCCATCAGTTTCGCAATCAGCCCCAGCATTTT.

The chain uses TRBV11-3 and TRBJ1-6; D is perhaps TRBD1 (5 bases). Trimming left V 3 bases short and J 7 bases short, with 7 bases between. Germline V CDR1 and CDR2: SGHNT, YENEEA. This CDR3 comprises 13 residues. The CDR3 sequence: CASSFAGNSPLHF. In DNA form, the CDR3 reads TGTGCCAGCAGCTTCGCAGGGAATTCACCCCTCCACTTT. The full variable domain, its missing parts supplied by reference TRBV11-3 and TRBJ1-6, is EAGVVQSPRYKIIEKKQPVAFWCNPISGHNTLYWYLQNLGQGPELLIRYENEEAVDDSQLPKDRFSAERLKGVDSTLKIQPAELGDSAVYLCASSFAGNSPLHFGNGTRLTVT.

The CDR3 loop reads CASSLRVSGANVLTF. The CDR3 region has the DNA TGCGCCAGCAGCTTGCGGGTCTCTGGGGCCAACGTCCTGACTTTC. V usage is TRBV5-1 and J usage is TRBJ2-6; D gene unclear. Germline CDR1 SGHRS, CDR2 YFSETQ. The V gene lost 1 base and the J gene lost 0 bases, with 5 bases spanning the gap. The CDR3 extends over 15 amino acids.

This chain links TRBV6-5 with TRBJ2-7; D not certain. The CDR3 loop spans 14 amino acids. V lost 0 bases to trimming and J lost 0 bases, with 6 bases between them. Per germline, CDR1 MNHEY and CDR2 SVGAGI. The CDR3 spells CASSYSRVSYEQYF. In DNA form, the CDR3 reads TGTGCCAGCAGTTACTCAAGAGTCTCCTACGAGCAGTACTTC.

This CDR3 reads CASSQARGATYNSPLHF. CDR3 coding DNA: TGTGCCAGCAGCCAAGCTCGGGGGGCTACCTATAATTCACCCCTCCACTTT. This chain joins TRBV3-1 (or the pseudogene TRBV3-2) and TRBJ1-6; D perhaps matches TRBD1 (6 bases). This CDR3 spans 17 amino acids. V shed 1 base and J shed 2 bases, with 12 bases lying between them. The germline V gene encodes CDR1 LGHDT and CDR2 YNNKEL (reference sequence).

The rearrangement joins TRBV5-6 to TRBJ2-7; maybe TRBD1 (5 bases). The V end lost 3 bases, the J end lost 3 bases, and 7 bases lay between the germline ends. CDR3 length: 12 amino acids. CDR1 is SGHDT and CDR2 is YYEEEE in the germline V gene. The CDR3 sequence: CASSSQGYEQYF. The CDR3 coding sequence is TGTGCCAGCAGCTCGCAGGGCTACGAGCAGTACTTC.

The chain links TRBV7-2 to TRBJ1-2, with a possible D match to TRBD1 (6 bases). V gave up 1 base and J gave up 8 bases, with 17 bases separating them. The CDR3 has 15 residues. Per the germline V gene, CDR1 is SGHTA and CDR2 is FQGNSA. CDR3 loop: CASSLGSGGARGYTF. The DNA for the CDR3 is TGTGCCAGCAGCTTAGGGTCGGGGGGCGCGAGAGGCTACACCTTC.

DNA for the CDR3: TGTGCCAGTAGTATAGCGACGGAGAGCACAGATACGCAGTATTTT. It translates to CASSIATESTDTQYF. This chain links TRBV19 with TRBJ2-3; D gene ambiguous. Germline CDR1 and CDR2: LNHDA and SQIVND (reference sequence). Trimming pared 1 base from V and 0 bases from J, leaving 8 bases between. The CDR3 has 15 amino acids. Full variable domain (rest looked up from reference TRBV19 and TRBJ2-3): DGGITQSPKYLFRKEGQNVTLSCEQNLNHDAMYWYRQDPGQGLRLIYYSQIVNDFQKGDIAEGYSVSREKKESFPLTVTSAQKNPTAFYLCASSIATESTDTQYFGPGTRLTVL.

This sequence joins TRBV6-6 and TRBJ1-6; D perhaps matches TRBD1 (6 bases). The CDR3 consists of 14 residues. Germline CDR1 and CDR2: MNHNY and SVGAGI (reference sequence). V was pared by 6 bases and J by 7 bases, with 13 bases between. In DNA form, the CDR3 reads TGTGCCAGCAGCGGCCGGACAGAGAATTCACCCCTCCACTTT. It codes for CASSGRTENSPLHF.

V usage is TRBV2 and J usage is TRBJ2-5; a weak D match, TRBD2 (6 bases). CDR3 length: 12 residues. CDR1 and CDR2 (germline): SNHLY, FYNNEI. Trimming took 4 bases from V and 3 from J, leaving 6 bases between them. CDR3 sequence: CASSGGEETQYF. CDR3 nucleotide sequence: TGTGCCAGCAGTGGGGGGGAAGAGACCCAGTACTTC.

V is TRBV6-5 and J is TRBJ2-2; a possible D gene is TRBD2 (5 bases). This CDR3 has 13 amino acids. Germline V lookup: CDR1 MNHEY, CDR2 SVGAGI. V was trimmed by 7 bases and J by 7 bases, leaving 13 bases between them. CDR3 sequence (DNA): TGTGCCAGCACCCCGCGGGTGGACGGGGAGCTGTTTTTT. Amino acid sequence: CASTPRVDGELFF.

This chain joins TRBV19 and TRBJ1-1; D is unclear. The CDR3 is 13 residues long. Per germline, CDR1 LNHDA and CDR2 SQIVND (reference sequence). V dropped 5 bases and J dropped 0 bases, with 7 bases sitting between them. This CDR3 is CASSLQMNTEAFF. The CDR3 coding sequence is TGTGCCAGTAGTTTGCAGATGAACACTGAAGCTTTCTTT.

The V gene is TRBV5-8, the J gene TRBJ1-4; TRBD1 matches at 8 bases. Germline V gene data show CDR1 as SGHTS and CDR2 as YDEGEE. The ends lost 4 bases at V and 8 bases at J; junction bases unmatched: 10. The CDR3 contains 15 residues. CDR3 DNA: TGTGCCAGCAGCACCGACAGGGGCGCTTGGGAAAAACTGTTTTTT. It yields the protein CASSTDRGAWEKLFF.